This T cell receptor beta chain was sequenced in a study of graft-versus-host responses after intestinal transplantation. TCRdb's table, derived via immunoSEQ multiplex PCR, lists solely in-frame clones and lacks some. In the table there are around 35,000 clones, roughly 87% of which are singletons. Graft tissue was processed to release intraepithelial and lamina propria lymphocytes. Sequenced here: ileum tissue, sampled approximately 210 days after intestinal transplant. This receptor was identified in a human patient who received an intestinal transplant, so some T cells may come from the graft donor.

CDR3 sequence reads: CASSFWGGSGTDTQYF. CDR3 sequence (DNA): TGTGCCAGCAGCTTTTGGGGCGGGAGCGGCACAGATACGCAGTATTTT. J is TRBJ2-3 and V is TRBV5-6, with 7 bases that match TRBD2. This CDR3 comprises 16 residues. Looked up from germline, CDR1 is SGHDT and CDR2 is YYEEEE. Losses at the gene ends were 2 bases for V and 1 base for J; bases not matched to a gene: 7.